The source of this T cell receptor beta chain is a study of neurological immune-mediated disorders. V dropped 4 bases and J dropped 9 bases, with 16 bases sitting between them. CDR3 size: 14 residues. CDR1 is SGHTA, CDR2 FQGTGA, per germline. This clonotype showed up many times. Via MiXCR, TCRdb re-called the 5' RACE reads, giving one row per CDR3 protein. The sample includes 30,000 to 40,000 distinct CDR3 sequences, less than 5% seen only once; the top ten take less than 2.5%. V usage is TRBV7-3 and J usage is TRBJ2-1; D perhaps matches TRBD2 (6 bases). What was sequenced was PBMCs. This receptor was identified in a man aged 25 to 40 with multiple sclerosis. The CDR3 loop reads CASSSGTGAGEQFF. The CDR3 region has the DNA TGTGCCAGCAGCTCCGGGACTGGGGCCGGTGAGCAGTTCTTC.